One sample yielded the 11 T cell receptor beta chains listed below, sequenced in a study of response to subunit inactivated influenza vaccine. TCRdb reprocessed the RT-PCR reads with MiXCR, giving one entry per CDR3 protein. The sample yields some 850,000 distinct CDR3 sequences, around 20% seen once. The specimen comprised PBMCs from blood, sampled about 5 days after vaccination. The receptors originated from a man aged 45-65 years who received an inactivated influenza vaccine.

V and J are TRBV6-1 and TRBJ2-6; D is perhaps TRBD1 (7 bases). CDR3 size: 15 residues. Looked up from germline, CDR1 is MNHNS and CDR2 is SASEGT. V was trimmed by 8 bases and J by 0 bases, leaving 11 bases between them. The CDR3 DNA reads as TGTGCCAGCCGCGGGACAGTCTCTGGGGCCAACGTCCTGACTTTC. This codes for CASRGTVSGANVLTF.

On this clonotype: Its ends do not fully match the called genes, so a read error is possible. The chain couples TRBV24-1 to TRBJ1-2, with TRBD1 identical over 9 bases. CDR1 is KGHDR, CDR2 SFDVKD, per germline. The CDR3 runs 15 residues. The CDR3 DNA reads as TGTGCCACCAGCGATACGGGACAGGGTAACTACGGCTACACCTTC. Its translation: CATSDTGQGNYGYTF.

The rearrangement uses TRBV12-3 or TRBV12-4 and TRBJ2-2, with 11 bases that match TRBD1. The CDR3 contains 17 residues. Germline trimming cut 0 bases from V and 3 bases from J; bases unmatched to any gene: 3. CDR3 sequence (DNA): TGTGCCAGCAGTTTAGCGATGGACAGGGGGCACACCGGGGAGCTGTTTTTT. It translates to CASSLAMDRGHTGELFF.

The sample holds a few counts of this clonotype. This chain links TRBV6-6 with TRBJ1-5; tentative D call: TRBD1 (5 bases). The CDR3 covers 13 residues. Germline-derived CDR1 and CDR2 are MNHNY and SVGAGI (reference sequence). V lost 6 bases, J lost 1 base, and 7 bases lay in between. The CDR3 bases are TGTGCCAGCAGGGGGGAAAGCAATCAGCCCCAGCATTTT. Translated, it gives CASRGESNQPQHF.

The DNA of the CDR3 is TGCAGTCCTGACCCGGGAGCCAAAAACATTCAGTACTTC. This gives the protein CSPDPGAKNIQYF. The gene calls are TRBV20-1 and TRBJ2-4; D not certain. Looked up from germline, CDR1 is DFQATT and CDR2 is SNEGSKA (reference sequence). V was clipped by 8 bases and J by 0 bases, with 11 bases between them. The CDR3 sequence is 13 residues long.

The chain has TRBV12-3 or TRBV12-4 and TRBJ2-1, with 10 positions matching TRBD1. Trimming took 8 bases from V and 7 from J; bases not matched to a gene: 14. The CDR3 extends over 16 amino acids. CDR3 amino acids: CASAALPGQGMNEQFF. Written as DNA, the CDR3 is TGTGCCAGCGCTGCCCTTCCGGGACAGGGGATGAATGAGCAGTTCTTC.

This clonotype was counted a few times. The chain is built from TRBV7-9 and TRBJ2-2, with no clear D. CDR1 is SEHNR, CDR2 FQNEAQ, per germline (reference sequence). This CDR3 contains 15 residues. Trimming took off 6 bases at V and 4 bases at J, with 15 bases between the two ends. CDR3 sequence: CASRTSIRATGELFF. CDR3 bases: TGTGCCAGCAGAACCTCAATTCGTGCCACCGGGGAGCTGTTTTTT.

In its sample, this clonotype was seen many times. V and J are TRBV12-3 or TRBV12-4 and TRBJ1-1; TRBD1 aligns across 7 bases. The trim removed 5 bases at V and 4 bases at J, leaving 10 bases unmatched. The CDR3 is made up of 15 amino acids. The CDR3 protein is CASSPQGTGLTEAFF. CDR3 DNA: TGTGCCAGCAGTCCACAGGGGACGGGTCTCACTGAAGCTTTCTTT.

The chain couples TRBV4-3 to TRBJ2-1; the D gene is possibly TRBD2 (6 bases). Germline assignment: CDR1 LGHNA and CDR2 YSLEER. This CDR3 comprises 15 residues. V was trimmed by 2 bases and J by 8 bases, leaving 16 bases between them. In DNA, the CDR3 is TGCGCCAGCAGCCAATCCCGGATGGGGGAGGATGAGCAGTTCTTC. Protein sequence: CASSQSRMGEDEQFF.

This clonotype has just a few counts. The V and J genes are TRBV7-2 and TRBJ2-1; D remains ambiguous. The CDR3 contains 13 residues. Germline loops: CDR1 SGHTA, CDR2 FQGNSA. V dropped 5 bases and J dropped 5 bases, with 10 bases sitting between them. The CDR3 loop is CASSRPGNNEQFF. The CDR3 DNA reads TGTGCCAGCAGCCGTCCGGGCAACAATGAGCAGTTCTTC.

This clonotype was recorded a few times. DNA for the CDR3: TGTGCCAGCAGCCGGCGGGCGGATCGCTCCTACAATGAGCAGTTCTTC. The encoded protein is CASSRRADRSYNEQFF. The chain joins TRBV11-2 to TRBJ2-1, with D perhaps TRBD2 (5 bases). This CDR3 contains 16 residues. Trimming removed 5 bases from V and 0 bases from J, with 14 bases in between. Germline V gene sequence: CDR1 SGHAT, CDR2 FQNNGV. Full variable domain (missing parts from reference TRBV11-2 and TRBJ2-1): EAGVAQSPRYKIIEKRQSVAFWCNPISGHATLYWYQQILGQGPKLLIQFQNNGVVDDSQLPKDRFSAERLKGVDSTLKIQPAKLEDSAVYLCASSRRADRSYNEQFFGPGTRLTVL.